This T cell receptor beta chain stems from a study of blood T cell repertoires in COVID-19. For the study at large: T cells, B-cell-depleted T cells, or PBMCs supplied cDNA or gDNA.

Sequencing was performed with immunoSEQ multiplex PCR; in TCRdb, only in-frame clones are kept and a portion is missing. The table shows roughly 300,000 clones, with around 90% occurring only once. Resolution of symptoms, clearance, or two negative PCRs was present in recovered Cohort 3 donors. This receptor was taken from a woman aged 30 to 39 who had recovered from COVID-19. Material: PBMCs or T cells enriched from blood (not recorded which).

The CDR3, as DNA: TGTGCCAGCATTGGGACTAGTATATACAATGAGCAGTTCTTC. Amino acids: CASIGTSIYNEQFF. The chain links TRBV7-2 to TRBJ2-1, with 8 bases lining up with TRBD2. V shed 7 bases, J shed 4 bases, and the junction held 6 bases outside the gene matches. This CDR3 spans 14 amino acids. The germline CDR1 and CDR2 sequences are SGHTA and FQGNSA.